The rows below give T cell receptor beta chains drawn from one sample of a study of CD8 T cells in Susac syndrome. Via MiXCR, TCRdb re-called the immunoSEQ multiplex PCR reads, giving one row per CDR3 protein. The table has 150,000 to 190,000 distinct CDR3 sequences, 85% to 95% seen once. Sample: CD4+ T cells from PBMCs. The receptors shown here come from a human donor with Susac syndrome. The CDR3 runs from the conserved cysteine through the conserved F or W. The order of the fields is clone size, V gene, J gene, D gene, CDR3 DNA, CDR3 protein. D genes are given only for firm matches. Not all rows give a size; the values are once, few, many and, for expanded clones, a class.

-	TRBV20-1	TRBJ1-1	-	TGCAGTGCTAGAGATCTAACAGGGAGGACTGAAGCTTTCTTT	CSARDLTGRTEAFF
once	TRBV29-1	TRBJ2-7	-	TGCAGCGTTGTTGGAGGGCGGGAGCAGTACTTC	CSVVGGREQYF
-	TRBV23-1	TRBJ2-1	TRBD2	TGCGCCAGCAGTCTAAGCGGGGAACCATTTTCCTACAATGAGCAGTTCTTC	CASSLSGEPFSYNEQFF
-	TRBV9	TRBJ2-2	-	TGTGCCAGCAGGGGGACCCCTACCGCCGGGGAGCTGTTTTTT	CASRGTPTAGELFF
-	TRBV20-1	TRBJ2-2	-	TGCAGTGCTAGAGAACAGGTTGCCACCGGGGAGCTGTTTTTT	CSAREQVATGELFF
once	TRBV7-7	TRBJ2-2	-	TGTGCCAGCAGCGTTACAGGATTGGGGACCGGGGAGCTGTTTTTT	CASSVTGLGTGELFF
-	TRBV7-3	TRBJ2-7	-	TGTGCCAGCAGCTCCGAAATTCTCATGGCTCAGCAAGTTGGCGAGCAGTACTTC	CASSSEILMAQQVGEQYF
-	TRBV24-1	TRBJ2-1	-	TGTGCCACCAGTGATGGCCGGGCCAGCTCCTACAATGAGCAGTTCTTC	CATSDGRASSYNEQFF
-	TRBV29-1	TRBJ2-1	-	TGCAGCGTTGAATACCTGTACAATGAGCAGTTCTTC	CSVEYLYNEQFF
-	TRBV4-3	TRBJ1-1	-	TGCGCCAGCAGCCAACCCGACAGAGACACTGAAGCTTTCTTT	CASSQPDRDTEAFF
-	TRBV5-1	TRBJ2-3	TRBD2	TGCGCCAGCAGCTTGGCTAGCGGGGGCTCGCGGGGCACAGATACGCAGTATTTT	CASSLASGGSRGTDTQYF
-	TRBV29-1	TRBJ2-7	-	TGCAGCGTTTCCTCGTCGGCCTACGAGCAGTACTTC	CSVSSSAYEQYF
-	TRBV12-3/TRBV12-4	TRBJ2-7	-	TGTGCCAGCAGCTCAGGAGGGCCCGGGGCCTACGAGCAGTACTTC	CASSSGGPGAYEQYF
-	TRBV7-2	TRBJ2-1	-	TGTGCCAGCAGCTTATTTGGGGACTCCGAAAAGCAGTTCTTC	CASSLFGDSEKQFF
-	TRBV20-1	TRBJ1-2	-	TGCAGTGCTTCCCGCGCCAGGGATGGCTACACCTTC	CSASRARDGYTF
once	TRBV6-1	TRBJ2-4	TRBD1	TGTGCCAGCAGTGAAAGGGGGCAGTTAGCCAAAAACATTCAGTACTTC	CASSERGQLAKNIQYF
-	TRBV11-1	TRBJ2-7	-	TGTGCCAGCAGCTTAGAGAGTGGGTCGATAGCCCACGAGCAGTACTTC	CASSLESGSIAHEQYF
-	TRBV7-8	TRBJ2-5	-	TGTGCCAGCAGCCGAACCCTAAGGATGGAGACCCAGTACTTC	CASSRTLRMETQYF
-	TRBV3-1	TRBJ2-5	-	TGTGCCAGCAGCCAGGGTCGGGGACAAGAGACCCAGTACTTC	CASSQGRGQETQYF
-	TRBV7-9	TRBJ2-7	-	TGTGCCAGCAGCTCATCCGGGAAAGGAAACGACGAGCAGTACTTC	CASSSSGKGNDEQYF
-	TRBV7-2	TRBJ2-7	-	TGTGCCAGCAGCTTAGAACAGTCAGCCTACGAGCAGTACTTC	CASSLEQSAYEQYF
-	TRBV28	TRBJ2-5	-	TGTGCCGCTTCCTCCCGGAGACAAGAGACCCAGTACTTC	CAASSRRQETQYF
-	TRBV3-1	TRBJ2-6	-	TGTGCCAGCAGCTCTTGGGCCAACGTCCTGACTTTC	CASSSWANVLTF
-	TRBV20-1	TRBJ2-7	TRBD2	TGCAGTGCTAGATTGCGACTAGCGGGGGTTGTCTACGAGCAGTACTTC	CSARLRLAGVVYEQYF
-	TRBV6-6	TRBJ1-5	-	TGTGCCACCGTTCCGGGGGACAGCAATCAGCCCCAGCATTTT	CATVPGDSNQPQHF
-	TRBV4-1	TRBJ2-5	-	TGCGCCAGCAGGAAGGGAGCCCAAGAGACCCAGTACTTC	CASRKGAQETQYF
-	TRBV7-3	TRBJ2-5	TRBD2	TGTGCCAGCAGCAGACTAGCCTCGGAGACCCAGTACTTC	CASSRLASETQYF
-	TRBV20-1	TRBJ1-4	TRBD1	TGCAGTGCTAGTGGGACAGGGGACGAAAAACTGTTTTTT	CSASGTGDEKLFF
once	TRBV9	TRBJ2-7	TRBD1	TGTGCCAGCACCCCTGCAGGGGACAGGACCTCCTACGAGCAGTACTTC	CASTPAGDRTSYEQYF
-	TRBV25-1	TRBJ2-7	TRBD1	TGTGCCAGCAGGGACAGGGGCCTTTCCTACGAGCAGTACTTC	CASRDRGLSYEQYF
-	TRBV29-1	TRBJ2-7	TRBD2	TGCAGCGCTGCGGCTTCGGGGGGGACCTACGAGCAGTACTTC	CSAAASGGTYEQYF
-	TRBV5-6	TRBJ2-5	-	TGTGCCAGCAGCTTGTCAAGTATCCAAGAGACCCAGTACTTC	CASSLSSIQETQYF
once	TRBV20-1	TRBJ2-3	-	TGCAGTGCTAGAGATGGGGCTACCCGAGGCAGAGATACGCAGTATTTT	CSARDGATRGRDTQYF
-	TRBV5-1	TRBJ2-7	-	TGCGCCAGCAGCTTCATGGGGCCAGGGGACGAGCAGTACTTC	CASSFMGPGDEQYF
-	TRBV20-1	TRBJ2-2	-	TGCAGTGCTAGAGATTTAGGGCGGGCCGGGGAGCTGTTTTTT	CSARDLGRAGELFF
-	TRBV5-6	TRBJ2-6	-	TGTGCCAGCAGCCAGAAATTGAGGTCTGGGGCCAACGTCCTGACTTTC	CASSQKLRSGANVLTF
-	TRBV3-1	TRBJ1-5	-	TGTGCCAGCAGCCATGGTCGGCAGCCCCAGCATTTT	CASSHGRQPQHF
-	TRBV19	TRBJ1-5	-	TGTGCCAGTAGCAGACAGGACAATCAGCCCCAGCATTTT	CASSRQDNQPQHF
-	TRBV20-1	TRBJ2-6	-	TGCAGTGCTAGAGATCCCGGCGGCAGGAACAGCTCTGGGGCCAACGTCCTGACTTTC	CSARDPGGRNSSGANVLTF
few	TRBV12-3/TRBV12-4	TRBJ2-2	-	TGTGCCAGCAGTTCGCACACCGGGGAGCTGTTTTTT	CASSSHTGELFF
-	TRBV5-6	TRBJ2-5	TRBD2	TGTGCCAGCAGCTTGGACACTAGCGGGTGGGGCCAGTACTTC	CASSLDTSGWGQYF
once	TRBV20-1	TRBJ2-3	-	TGCAGTGCTAGAGCGTTTGGGCGGCTCAGCACAGATACGCAGTATTTT	CSARAFGRLSTDTQYF
-	TRBV27	TRBJ1-2	-	TGTGCCAGCGGGTATCCATATGGCTACACCTTC	CASGYPYGYTF
-	TRBV29-1	TRBJ1-3	TRBD1	TGCAGCGCCATTGACAGGGTCCTTGGAAACACCATATATTTT	CSAIDRVLGNTIYF
-	TRBV29-1	TRBJ2-5	-	TGCAGCGCCATAAGGGGGGTGAAGACCCAGTACTTC	CSAIRGVKTQYF
few	TRBV18	TRBJ2-7	TRBD1	TGTGCCAGCTCACGTCCCGGGACAGGGACTTACGAGCAGTACTTC	CASSRPGTGTYEQYF
-	TRBV11-2	TRBJ2-7	-	TGTGCCAGCAGCTTAGAGGCCCAACGCTCCGAGCAGTACTTC	CASSLEAQRSEQYF
-	TRBV3-1	TRBJ2-5	TRBD2	TGTGCCAGCAGCCTAGCGGGGGCAGAGACCCAGTACTTC	CASSLAGAETQYF
-	TRBV6-6	TRBJ1-1	-	TGTGCCAGCAGTGCCCGGCCAACGAACACTGAAGCTTTCTTT	CASSARPTNTEAFF
-	TRBV12-3/TRBV12-4	TRBJ1-6	-	TGTGCCAGCAGTCCCCGACAGGTTAATTCACCCCTCCACTTT	CASSPRQVNSPLHF
once	TRBV14	TRBJ2-1	-	TGTGCCAGCAGCCACTTCTCCTACAATGAGCAGTTCTTC	CASSHFSYNEQFF
-	TRBV5-1	TRBJ2-1	-	TGCGCCAGCAGCTCAGGACTGGGCAATGAGCAGTTCTTC	CASSSGLGNEQFF
-	TRBV4-3	TRBJ2-5	TRBD2	TGCGCCAGCAGCCAAGACCTGGAGCGGGGGGGCCAAGAGACCCAGTACTTC	CASSQDLERGGQETQYF
-	TRBV5-1	TRBJ2-2	-	TGCGCCAGCAGCTCCAGCGACACCGGGGAGCTGTTTTTT	CASSSSDTGELFF
once	TRBV6-6	TRBJ1-6	-	TGTGCCAGCAGTACCCTCTATGGGAATTCACCCCTCCACTTT	CASSTLYGNSPLHF
-	TRBV4-1	TRBJ2-6	-	TGCGCCAGCCATCCGGGGTCTGGGGCCAACGTCCTGACTTTC	CASHPGSGANVLTF
-	TRBV11-2	TRBJ2-7	-	TGTGCCAGCAGCTTACAGGGGACCTACGAGCAGTACTTC	CASSLQGTYEQYF